This T cell receptor (beta chain) emerged from a study of blood T cell repertoires in COVID-19. Whole-study context: Samples of COVID-19 (acute and convalescent) were obtained from the United States, Italy and Spain. Nucleic acid was either cDNA or gDNA, and it came from T cells, B-cell-depleted T cells, or PBMCs.

Germline V gene data show CDR1 as LGHNA and CDR2 as YSLEER. The CDR3 is made up of 17 amino acids. The junction had 10 bases not matched to a gene; V was cut back by 2 bases and J by 5 bases. Study processing details: Cell counts per sample came from amplifying reference gene primers. Here immunoSEQ multiplex PCR was the method, and the copy in TCRdb shows in-frame clones only, minus some. The V and J calls and clone size are taken from that table; D and trimming were inferred from the DNA. Altogether 120,000 to 150,000 clones are present, about nine tenths being singletons, with the ten largest covering approximately 35%.

Sequenced sample: peripheral blood. The chain is built from TRBV4-3 and TRBJ2-1, with TRBD2 identical over 9 bases. This TCR derives from a man in his forties or fifties who had recovered from COVID-19. The CDR3 DNA follows: TGCGCCAGCAGCCAATCTCCTCAGCGGGGGGACAACAATGAGCAGTTCTTC. As protein: CASSQSPQRGDNNEQFF.